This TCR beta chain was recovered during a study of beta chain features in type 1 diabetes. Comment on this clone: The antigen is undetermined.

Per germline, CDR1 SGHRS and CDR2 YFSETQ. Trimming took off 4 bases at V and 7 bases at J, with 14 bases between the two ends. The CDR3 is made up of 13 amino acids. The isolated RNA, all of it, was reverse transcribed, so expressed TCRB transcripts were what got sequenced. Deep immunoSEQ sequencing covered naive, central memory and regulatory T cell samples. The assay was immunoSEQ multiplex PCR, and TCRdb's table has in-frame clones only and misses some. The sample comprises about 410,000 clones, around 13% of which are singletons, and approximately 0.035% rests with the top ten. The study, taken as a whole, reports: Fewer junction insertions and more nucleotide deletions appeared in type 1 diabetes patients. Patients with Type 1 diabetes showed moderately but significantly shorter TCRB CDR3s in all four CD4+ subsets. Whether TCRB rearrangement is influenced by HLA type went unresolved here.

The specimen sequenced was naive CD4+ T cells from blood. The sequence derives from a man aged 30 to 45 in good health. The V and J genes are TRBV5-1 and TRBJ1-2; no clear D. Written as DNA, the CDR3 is TGCGCCAGCAGCCAATCGGATGGCTTTGGCTACACCTTC. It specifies CASSQSDGFGYTF. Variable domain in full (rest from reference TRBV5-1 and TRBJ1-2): KAGVTQTPRYLIKTRGQQVTLSCSPISGHRSVSWYQQTPGQGLQFLFEYFSETQRNKGNFPGRFSGRQFSNSRSEMNVSTLELGDSALYLCASSQSDGFGYTFGSGTRLTVV.